These T cell receptor beta chains were read from a single sample in a study of CD8+ T cells in alopecia areata. Some clones are missing from TCRdb's copy, which holds only in-frame ones; the method was immunoSEQ multiplex PCR. The profile covers 110,000 to 150,000 clones, with roughly 50% appearing a single time and about a sixth taken by the ten largest. The source was CD8+ T cells sorted from blood, collected at week 4, from a patient treated with tofacitinib. The source is a human donor with alopecia areata. Each CDR3 is given with its conserved first and last residue. Each record gives: D gene, V gene, clone size, J gene, CDR3 protein, CDR3 DNA. The D gene is left open where the match is weak. Clone sizes are given selectively: once, few, many, or a class where the clone is expanded.

>.|TRBV25-1|.|TRBJ1-2
CASSGGLYSGYTF
TGTGCCAGCAGTGGAGGACTTTATTCCGGCTACACCTTC
>.|TRBV9|.|TRBJ1-6
CASSVDRWGTTNSPLHF
TGTGCCAGCAGCGTAGATCGGTGGGGGACTACTAATTCACCCCTCCACTTT
>.|TRBV13|.|TRBJ2-7
CASSLTASYEQYF
TGTGCCAGCAGCTTAACGGCTTCCTACGAGCAGTACTTC
>.|TRBV6-5|.|TRBJ2-3
CASSHTGDTQYF
TGTGCCAGCAGCCACACAGGGGATACGCAGTATTTT
>.|TRBV7-9|.|TRBJ1-5
CASSLGESSNQPQHF
TGTGCCAGCAGCTTAGGGGAAAGCAGCAATCAGCCCCAGCATTTT
>.|TRBV7-9|.|TRBJ1-2
CASSLLTRGYTF
TGTGCCAGCAGCTTACTGACACGTGGCTACACCTTC
>.|TRBV9|.|TRBJ2-6
CASSPFMGAQTGANVLTF
TGTGCCAGCAGCCCTTTTATGGGGGCGCAGACTGGGGCCAACGTCCTGACTTTC
>.|TRBV4-1|.|TRBJ1-6
CASSQVEGPKPLHF
TGCGCCAGCAGCCAAGTGGAGGGGCCGAAACCCCTCCACTTT
>.|TRBV18|.|TRBJ2-3
CASSPALARGTDTQYF
TGTGCCAGCTCACCAGCCCTAGCGCGGGGAACAGATACGCAGTATTTT
>.|TRBV7-8|few|TRBJ2-4
CASSFSGFLAKNIQYF
TGTGCCAGCAGCTTCTCCGGATTTCTAGCCAAAAACATTCAGTACTTC
>.|TRBV10-3|.|TRBJ2-5
CAIGTSQETQYF
TGTGCCATTGGGACTTCACAAGAGACCCAGTACTTC
>.|TRBV9|.|TRBJ2-5
CASTPTGGQETQYF
TGTGCCAGCACCCCTACAGGAGGACAAGAGACCCAGTACTTC
>.|TRBV29-1|once|TRBJ1-2
CSEGTVYGYTF
TGCAGCGAAGGGACGGTTTATGGCTACACCTTC
>.|TRBV5-1|once|TRBJ1-4
CASSLEWEEKLFF
TGCGCCAGCAGCTTGGAATGGGAGGAAAAACTGTTTTTT
>.|TRBV4-1|once|TRBJ1-5
CASSSRRGQPQHF
TGCGCCAGCAGCTCAAGACGGGGTCAGCCCCAGCATTTT
>.|TRBV5-1|.|TRBJ2-5
CASSLARATETQYF
TGCGCCAGCAGCTTGGCCAGAGCTACTGAGACCCAGTACTTC
>.|TRBV7-9|few|TRBJ1-2
CASSLVRQPRGYTF
TGTGCCAGCAGCTTAGTTCGGCAGCCAAGGGGCTACACCTTC
>TRBD1|TRBV10-3|.|TRBJ2-4
CATRTGENIQYF
TGTGCCACCCGGACAGGGGAAAACATTCAGTACTTC
>TRBD2|TRBV5-4|.|TRBJ2-5
CASSFRLAGDQETQYF
TGTGCCAGCAGCTTCCGACTAGCGGGGGACCAAGAGACCCAGTACTTC
>.|TRBV13|.|TRBJ2-1
CASSGAGYNEQFF
TGTGCCAGCAGCGGGGCAGGGTACAATGAGCAGTTCTTC
>.|TRBV13|.|TRBJ2-7
CASSPGRAHEQYF
TGTGCCAGCAGCCCCGGACGGGCCCACGAGCAGTACTTC
>.|TRBV5-6|.|TRBJ2-5
CASSLGDTQETQYF
TGTGCCAGCAGCTTGGGGGACACTCAAGAGACCCAGTACTTC
>.|TRBV6-4|many|TRBJ2-2
CASSEGLTGELFF
TGTGCCAGCTCCGAGGGGCTTACCGGGGAGCTGTTTTTT
>.|TRBV11-2|.|TRBJ2-7
CASSLASFYEQYF
TGTGCCAGCAGCTTGGCCAGTTTCTACGAGCAGTACTTC
>.|TRBV2|.|TRBJ2-2
CASTLTGELFF
TGTGCCAGCACCTTAACCGGGGAGCTGTTTTTT
>.|TRBV6-5|.|TRBJ2-2
CASGTPTGELFF
TGTGCCAGCGGGACTCCCACCGGGGAGCTGTTTTTT
>.|TRBV27|.|TRBJ2-2
CASSHGRHTGELFF
TGTGCCAGCAGTCACGGCAGACATACCGGGGAGCTGTTTTTT
>TRBD2|TRBV10-3|few|TRBJ2-1
CAISEDSGEYNEQFF
TGTGCCATCAGTGAAGATAGCGGGGAATACAATGAGCAGTTCTTC
>.|TRBV29-1|.|TRBJ2-7
CSVGTLELGSYEQYF
TGCAGCGTTGGGACACTCGAGCTAGGCTCCTACGAGCAGTACTTC
>.|TRBV6-6|.|TRBJ1-5
CASVSAGNQPQHF
TGTGCCAGCGTGAGTGCCGGAAATCAGCCCCAGCATTTT
>.|TRBV6-5|.|TRBJ2-6
CASSSPQGTGANVLTF
TGTGCCAGCAGTTCACCTCAGGGAACTGGGGCCAACGTCCTGACTTTC
>.|TRBV7-2|.|TRBJ1-1
CASSEIDPRRGGEAFF
TGTGCCAGCAGCGAGATCGATCCACGCCGGGGCGGTGAAGCTTTCTTT
>.|TRBV9|.|TRBJ2-3
CASSDVASAQDTQYF
TGTGCCAGCAGCGACGTGGCCAGTGCGCAAGATACGCAGTATTTT
>TRBD1|TRBV4-2|.|TRBJ2-6
CASSDPGQGFLGANVLTF
TGTGCCAGCAGCGACCCGGGACAGGGGTTTTTAGGGGCCAACGTCCTGACTTTC
>.|TRBV6-6|.|TRBJ2-3
CASSYSTGIGDTQYF
TGTGCCAGCAGTTACTCTACAGGGATTGGAGATACGCAGTATTTT
>.|TRBV5-6|.|TRBJ2-7
CASSSALTYEQYF
TGTGCCAGCAGCTCAGCTTTGACCTACGAGCAGTACTTC
>.|TRBV7-9|few|TRBJ2-4
CASSLGAGKAKNIQYF
TGTGCCAGCAGCTTAGGGGCAGGGAAAGCCAAAAACATTCAGTACTTC
>.|TRBV29-1|few|TRBJ2-1
CSVEDNEQFF
TGCAGCGTTGAAGACAATGAGCAGTTCTTC
>TRBD1|TRBV15|few|TRBJ1-4
CATKPGQLNEKLFF
TGTGCCACGAAACCGGGACAGCTGAATGAAAAACTGTTTTTT
>.|TRBV14|.|TRBJ1-6
CASSQRDRISYNSPLHF
TGTGCCAGCAGCCAACGGGACCGGATCTCCTATAATTCACCCCTCCACTTT
>.|TRBV15|.|TRBJ2-7
CATSIGAAYEQYF
TGTGCCACCAGTATTGGGGCAGCCTACGAGCAGTACTTC
>.|TRBV4-3|few|TRBJ1-1
CASSRGGTEAFF
TGCGCCAGCAGTCGCGGGGGAACTGAAGCTTTCTTT
>.|TRBV27|.|TRBJ2-7
CASSPSGEGSYEQYF
TGTGCCAGCAGTCCCTCCGGAGAAGGGTCCTACGAGCAGTACTTC
>.|TRBV5-6|once|TRBJ2-7
CASSLRSGDSYEQYF
TGTGCCAGCAGCTTACGGTCAGGGGATTCCTACGAGCAGTACTTC
>.|TRBV11-2|.|TRBJ1-6
CASSLGTYSPLHF
TGTGCCAGCAGCTTAGGGACCTATTCACCCCTCCACTTT
>.|TRBV7-9|.|TRBJ2-1
CASSPLQGFNPNEQFF
TGTGCCAGCAGCCCCTTACAGGGTTTTAATCCCAATGAGCAGTTCTTC
>.|TRBV7-6|.|TRBJ2-7
CASSPKTGHKTPYEQYF
TGTGCCAGCAGTCCTAAGACGGGACACAAAACTCCCTACGAGCAGTACTTC
>.|TRBV30|.|TRBJ1-1
CAWSVREGEAFF
TGTGCCTGGAGTGTACGGGAGGGTGAAGCTTTCTTT
>.|TRBV2|.|TRBJ1-4
CASTSNEKLFF
TGTGCCAGCACCAGTAATGAAAAACTGTTTTTT
>.|TRBV6-4|.|TRBJ2-1
CASSEEWGTGNEQFF
TGTGCCAGCAGTGAGGAGTGGGGTACTGGGAATGAGCAGTTCTTC
>.|TRBV29-1|.|TRBJ2-7
CSVGGPTSYEQYF
TGCAGCGTTGGTGGCCCTACGAGCTACGAGCAGTACTTC
>.|TRBV7-8|.|TRBJ1-1
CASSLATEAFF
TGTGCCAGCAGCTTAGCGACTGAAGCTTTCTTT
>.|TRBV27|.|TRBJ2-7
CASSSSAGQRNYEQYF
TGTGCCAGCAGCTCATCTGCGGGACAAAGGAACTACGAGCAGTACTTC
>TRBD2|TRBV29-1|.|TRBJ2-1
CSGFSGGAYEQFF
TGCAGCGGTTTTAGCGGGGGGGCTTATGAGCAGTTCTTC
>.|TRBV7-9|.|TRBJ2-2
CASSSGPERTGELFF
TGTGCCAGCAGCTCCGGGCCGGAACGCACCGGGGAGCTGTTTTTT